The 10 T cell receptor beta chains below all came from one sample that was sequenced in a study of blood T cell repertoires in COVID-19. Method: immunoSEQ multiplex PCR; TCRdb's copy keeps in-frame clones and lacks some. The top ten clones hold 11% of a sample with roughly 150,000 clones, about 81% of them seen once. The source material was peripheral blood. The receptors originated from a human donor in a cohort sampled during active COVID-19.

The sample holds many counts of this clone. The V and J genes are TRBV30 and TRBJ1-3, with a possible D match to TRBD1 (6 bases). The length of the CDR3 is 15 residues. V was cut by 2 bases and J by 0 bases, with 11 bases left in between. Germline lookup yields CDR1 GTSNPN and CDR2 SVGIG (reference sequence). The CDR3 nucleotides read TGTGCCTGGAGTCTCCCCAGGGGCTCTGGAAACACCATATATTTT. The encoded protein is CAWSLPRGSGNTIYF.

The chain employs TRBV29-1 and TRBJ2-3; 11 bases match TRBD2. The CDR3 covers 15 residues. With 5 bases clipped from V and 4 bases from J, the junction kept 8 bases outside the gene matches. Germline V lookup: CDR1 SQVTM, CDR2 ANQGSEA. The CDR3 DNA reads TGCAGCGTTCTAACCCTAGCGGGGGGCCCAGATACGCAGTATTTT. Encoded protein: CSVLTLAGGPDTQYF.

The chain has TRBV5-4 and TRBJ2-7; possible D gene TRBD2, 7 bases. Trimming cost V 4 bases and J 6 bases, with 17 bases left between them. The V gene's germline CDR1 is SGHNT and CDR2 YYREEE (reference sequence). The CDR3 is made up of 14 amino acids. CDR3 residues: CASSPRGGVREQYF. CDR3 bases: TGTGCCAGCAGCCCAAGAGGGGGGGTGCGCGAGCAGTACTTC. Full variable domain (outside the CDR3, taken from reference TRBV5-4 and TRBJ2-7): ETGVTQSPTHLIKTRGQQVTLRCSSQSGHNTVSWYQQALGQGPQFIFQYYREEENGRGNFPPRFSGLQFPNYSSELNVNALELDDSALYLCASSPRGGVREQYFGPGTRLTVT.

The V call is TRBV5-4, the J call TRBJ2-3; tentative D call: TRBD1 (6 bases). Trimming stripped 0 bases from V and 3 bases from J, with 14 bases between. Germline-derived CDR1 and CDR2 are SGHNT and YYREEE (reference sequence). This CDR3 is built from 16 residues. The chain's CDR3 is CASSLERQGRTDTQYF. The CDR3 DNA sequence: TGTGCCAGCAGCTTGGAGCGCCAGGGGCGAACAGATACGCAGTATTTT.

In nucleotides, the CDR3 is TGTGCCAGCAGCTCCTACAGGGCAGGGTCTGGAAACACCATATATTTT. Translating gives CASSSYRAGSGNTIYF. The chain is built from TRBV7-8 and TRBJ1-3, with TRBD1 as a possible D gene (6 bases). This CDR3 has 16 amino acids. Looked up from germline, CDR1 is SGHVS and CDR2 is FQNEAQ. V shed 4 bases and J shed 1 base, with 14 bases lying between them.

V usage is TRBV2 and J usage is TRBJ2-5; 10 positions match TRBD2. Trimming removed 2 bases from V and 5 bases from J; junction bases left unmatched: 11. There are 17 residues in the CDR3. Germline values: CDR1 SNHLY, CDR2 FYNNEI. CDR3 coding DNA: TGTGCCAGCAGTGAACTGAGCGGGAGGGCCGCGGCTGAGACCCAGTACTTC. Amino acid sequence: CASSELSGRAAAETQYF. Variable domain in full (rest from reference TRBV2 and TRBJ2-5): EPEVTQTPSHQVTQMGQEVILRCVPISNHLYFYWYRQILGQKVEFLVSFYNNEISEKSEIFDDQFSVERPDGSNFTLKIRSTKLEDSAMYFCASSELSGRAAAETQYFGPGTRLLVL.

The DNA for the CDR3 is TGCGCCAGCAGCCCGCTTCTAGCGGCCTCCGGGGAGCTGTTTTTT. It specifies CASSPLLAASGELFF. This chain links TRBV5-1 with TRBJ2-2; 7 bases are shared with TRBD2. Germline trimming cut 4 bases from V and 6 bases from J; bases unmatched to any gene: 9. Germline lookup yields CDR1 SGHRS and CDR2 YFSETQ. The CDR3 covers 15 residues.

The V and J genes are TRBV7-2 and TRBJ2-5; no firm D call. Germline V gives CDR1 SGHTA, CDR2 FQGNSA. V was pared by 5 bases and J by 4 bases, with 8 bases between. The CDR3 loop spans 12 amino acids. The CDR3 sequence is CASSARSETQYF. In DNA, the CDR3 is TGTGCCAGCAGCGCGAGGTCAGAGACCCAGTACTTC.

In DNA, the CDR3 is TGTGCCAGCAGCCGGACAGGGGGCGATAATTCACCCCTCCACTTT. Protein sequence: CASSRTGGDNSPLHF. The V gene is TRBV3-1 (or the pseudogene TRBV3-2), the J gene TRBJ1-6; 11 bases fit TRBD1. The CDR3 covers 15 residues. Germline CDR1 reads LGHDT; CDR2 reads YNNKEL (reference sequence). V gave up 4 bases and J gave up 5 bases; unmatched junction bases: 1.

This clone has only a few counts. The chain has TRBV5-5 and TRBJ1-1; D call uncertain. In germline, CDR1 is SGHKS, CDR2 YYEKEE (reference sequence). CDR3 size: 14 residues. Trimming removed 4 bases at V and 4 bases at J, with 14 bases between. The CDR3 loop is CASSKTAGSTEAFF. In nucleotides, the CDR3 is TGTGCCAGCAGCAAAACAGCGGGGAGCACTGAAGCTTTCTTT.